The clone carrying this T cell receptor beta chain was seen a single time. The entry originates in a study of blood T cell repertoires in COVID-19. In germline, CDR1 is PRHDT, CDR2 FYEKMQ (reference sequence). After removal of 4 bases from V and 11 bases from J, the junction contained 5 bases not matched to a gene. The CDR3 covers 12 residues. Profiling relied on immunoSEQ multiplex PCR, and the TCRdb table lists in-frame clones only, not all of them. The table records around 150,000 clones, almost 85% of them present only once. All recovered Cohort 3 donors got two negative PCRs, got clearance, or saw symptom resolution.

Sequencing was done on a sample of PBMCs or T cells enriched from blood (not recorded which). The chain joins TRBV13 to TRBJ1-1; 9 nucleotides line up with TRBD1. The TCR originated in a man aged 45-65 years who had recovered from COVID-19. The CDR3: CASSSTGGAAFF. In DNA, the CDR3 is TGTGCCAGCAGCTCAACAGGGGGCGCGGCTTTCTTT.